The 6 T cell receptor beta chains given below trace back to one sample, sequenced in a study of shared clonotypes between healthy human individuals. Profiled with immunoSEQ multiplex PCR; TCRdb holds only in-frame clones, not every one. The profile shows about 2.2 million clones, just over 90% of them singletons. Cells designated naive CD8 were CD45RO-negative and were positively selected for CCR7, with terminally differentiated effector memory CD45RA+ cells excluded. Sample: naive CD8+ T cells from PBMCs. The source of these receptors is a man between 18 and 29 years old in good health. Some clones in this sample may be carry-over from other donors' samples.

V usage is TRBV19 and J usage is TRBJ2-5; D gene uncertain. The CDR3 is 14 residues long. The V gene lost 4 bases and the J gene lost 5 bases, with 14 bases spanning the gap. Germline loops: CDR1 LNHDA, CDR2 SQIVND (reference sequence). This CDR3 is CASSTLAESETQYF. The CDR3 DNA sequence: TGTGCCAGTAGTACCCTCGCAGAATCGGAGACCCAGTACTTC.

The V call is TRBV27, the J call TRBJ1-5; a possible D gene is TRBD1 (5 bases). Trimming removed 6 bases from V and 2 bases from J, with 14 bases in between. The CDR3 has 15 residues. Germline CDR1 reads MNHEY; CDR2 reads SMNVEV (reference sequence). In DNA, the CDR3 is TGTGCCAGCAGACCTGGGGGGTCGGGCAATCAGCCCCAGCATTTT. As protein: CASRPGGSGNQPQHF.

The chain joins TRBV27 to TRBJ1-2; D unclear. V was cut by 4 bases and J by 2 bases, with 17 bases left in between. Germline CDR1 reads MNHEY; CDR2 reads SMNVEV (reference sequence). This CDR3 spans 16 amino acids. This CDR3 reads CASSSFLRGINYGYTF. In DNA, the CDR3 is TGTGCCAGCAGTTCTTTTTTACGGGGAATAAACTATGGCTACACCTTC.

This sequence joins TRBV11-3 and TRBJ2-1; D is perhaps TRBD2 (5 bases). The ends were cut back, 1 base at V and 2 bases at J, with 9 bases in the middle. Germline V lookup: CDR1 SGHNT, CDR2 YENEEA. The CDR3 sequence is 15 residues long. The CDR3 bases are TGTGCCAGCAGCTTAGGTCCAGCGGCCTACAATGAGCAGTTCTTC. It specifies CASSLGPAAYNEQFF.

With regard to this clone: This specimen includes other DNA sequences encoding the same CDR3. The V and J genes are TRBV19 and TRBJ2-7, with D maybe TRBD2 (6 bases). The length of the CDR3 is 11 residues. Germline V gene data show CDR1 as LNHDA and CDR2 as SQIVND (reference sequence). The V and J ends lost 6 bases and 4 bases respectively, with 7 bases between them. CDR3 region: CASRAGYEQYF. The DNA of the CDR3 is TGTGCCAGTAGGGCGGGGTACGAGCAGTACTTC.

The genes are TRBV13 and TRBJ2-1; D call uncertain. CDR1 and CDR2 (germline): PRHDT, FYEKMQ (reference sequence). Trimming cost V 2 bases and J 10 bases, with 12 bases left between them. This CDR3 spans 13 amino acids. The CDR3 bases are TGTGCCAGCAGCTTACGTTTGGGTGGAGAGCAGTTCTTC. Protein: CASSLRLGGEQFF.